This T cell receptor beta chain stems from a study of T cell responses to AZD1222 COVID-19 vaccine (dated by TCRdb to 2020 to 2023). Context from the whole study: AZD1222 recipients with second doses at about 4 weeks or about 12 weeks were pooled, because spike-specific TCR depth and breadth did not differ between schedules. TCR sequencing covered 230 to 250 trial participants: 200 to 220 given two doses of AZD1222 and 26 given two doses of MenACWY control vaccine. Trial participants were enrolled by age into subgroups of 18-55, 56-69 and 70-plus years, and around 150, 29 and 61 TCR-sequenced participants, respectively, were included in these subgroups.

The CDR3 regions of human TCRbeta chains were subjected to immunosequencing. The study's processing was this. TCRs in the repertoires were compared against a reference library of SARS-CoV-2-specific TCRs that had been generated with the MIRA antigen-specificity platform. Breadth was defined as the fraction of unique TCRs that were SARS-CoV-2-associated, and depth was defined as the fraction of total T cells that were SARS-CoV-2-associated. Using the MIRA data, every spike-specific TCR was mapped to the spike region that the TCR reacted to and assigned to either a CD4 or a CD8 class. Log10-transformed breadth and depth values were compared by one-way ANOVA with Sidak's multiple comparisons tests. Entries here come from immuneACCESS through TCRdb and include only in-frame sequences with V and J called. Some clones fail to appear in such tables; in the studies checked, an unresolved V gene covers under half of the shortfall, and the cause of the remainder is unknown. That table is the source of V, J and clone size, and D and trimming were worked out from the DNA. The sample table records around 140,000 clones; more than 85% of these occur just once. Of the sample, under 4.5% falls within the top ten clones.

A distance of 14 bases separates the germline ends of V and J, which lose 5 bases and 4 bases respectively. Including cysteine and phenylalanine, the CDR3 has 15 amino acids. The kept DNA is CDR3 alone, 45 bases in frame from the first base. Taken from the germline V gene, the CDR1 and CDR2 loops are KGHSH and LQKENI. The time point label, as the study defines it: baseline before first vaccination. Vaccinee samples were obtained from the UK trials COV001 and COV002, which included a single-blind randomized controlled phase 2/3 trial of AZD1222 (ChAdOx1 nCoV-19) in healthy adults. Trial participant PBMC samples were collected at day 0 and day 28 after the second dose for TCRbeta chain sequencing. A remark on this clone: Its antigen has not been determined. Per-base quality was not reported, and no clone a single base away is much larger than it.

On the study overall, not on this receptor specifically: After two AZD1222 doses, both the breadth and the depth of spike-specific TCRs were significantly higher than at day 0 and than in MenACWY recipients. Participants were mostly white British, with more females than males. The authors suggested clonal diversity may have been underestimated. Nearly half of unique spike-specific TCRs reportedly recognized epitopes outside regions mutated in the B.1.351 and B.1.1.7 variants. In the small 56-69-year group, the increase in depth fell short of significance, most likely because of low power. Conclusions about previously exposed vaccinees were limited because only six or seven AZD1222 recipients were SARS-CoV-2 seropositive at baseline. No day 14 peak-response samples were available, so repertoires were characterized only after the peak T cell response. The whole spike protein was spanned by vaccine-associated CD4 TCRs, and dominant responses were seen in regions 160-218 and 743-854.

Specimen: peripheral blood, collected on day 0 of AZD1222 vaccination. This sequence was found in an adult in good health. The chain couples TRBV18 to TRBJ2-2; a tentative D call is TRBD1 (6 bases match). The CDR3 is CASSTMDSSTGELFF. The DNA sequence reads TGTGCCAGCTCAACGATGGACAGCAGCACCGGGGAGCTGTTTTTT.